A selection of T cell receptor beta chains follows, all from one sample in a study of cytomegalovirus exposure and HLA in healthy donors. The assay was immunoSEQ multiplex PCR, and TCRdb's table has in-frame clones only and misses some. The sample records approximately 260,000 clones, roughly four fifths being singletons. Input material: PBMCs. These receptors all come from a woman in her forties in good health and CMV-seropositive. Each CDR3 is given with its conserved first and last residue. The D gene is left open where the match is weak. Not all rows give a size; the values are once, few, many and, for expanded clones, a class.

-	TRBV7-2	-	TRBJ2-7	TGTGCCAGCAGCTTAGTTGCGGGACCCTCCTACGAGCAGTACTTC	CASSLVAGPSYEQYF
TRBD2	TRBV9	few	TRBJ2-1	TGTGCCAGCAGGGGACTAGCGGGAGGGCCTAGCGATGAGCAGTTCTTC	CASRGLAGGPSDEQFF
-	TRBV11-3	-	TRBJ2-1	TGTGCCAGCAGCTTATCAGTTGAGCAGTTCTTC	CASSLSVEQFF
-	TRBV6-1	-	TRBJ1-6	TGTGCCAGCAGTGATCAGGACTTTACCAATTCACCCCTCCACTTT	CASSDQDFTNSPLHF
-	TRBV7-3	few	TRBJ1-1	TGTGCCAGCAGCTTAACCGGGGGGGAGGGAGCTTTCTTT	CASSLTGGEGAFF
-	TRBV5-1	few	TRBJ2-1	TGCGCCAGCAGCCTAGCACCCGGGGGAACTTTCTCCTACAATGAGCAGTTCTTC	CASSLAPGGTFSYNEQFF
-	TRBV7-3	-	TRBJ1-2	TGTGCCAGCAGCCCAGGGCAGCAATATGGCTACACCTTC	CASSPGQQYGYTF
-	TRBV5-1	-	TRBJ1-1	TGCGCCAGCTCCTTGGGGGAGGACACTGAAGCTTTCTTT	CASSLGEDTEAFF
-	TRBV11-3	-	TRBJ1-6	TGTGCCAGCAGCTTAGCGGGTGGTAATTCACCCCTCCACTTT	CASSLAGGNSPLHF
TRBD1	TRBV5-6	-	TRBJ2-7	TGTGCCAGCACCCTGGACAGGGGGCATATAGTGCAGTACTTC	CASTLDRGHIVQYF